The 9 T cell receptor beta chains below all came from one sample that was sequenced in a study of blood T cell repertoires in COVID-19 (dated by TCRdb to the early 2020s). To prepare the library, the immunoSEQ multiplex PCR assay was applied. TCRdb's version of the immuneACCESS table is confined to in-frame rearrangements and falls short of the full clone set. An unresolved V gene accounts for under half of the shortfall where checked; the remainder is of unknown origin. This sample has about 120,000 clones in its table, and roughly nine tenths of those were observed once. Roughly 7.9% of the sample is in the top ten clones. Sequenced: peripheral blood. The source is a man between 70 and 80 years old who had recovered from COVID-19.

The chain is built from TRBV27 and TRBJ2-1; a possible D gene is TRBD2 (7 bases). V shed 5 bases and J shed 4 bases, with 15 bases lying between them. The CDR3 spans 15 residues. Germline V CDR1 and CDR2: MNHEY, SMNVEV (reference sequence). The CDR3 DNA is TGTGCCAGCAGTCCCCCGGGGGGCAGTTACAATGAGCAGTTCTTC. Residues: CASSPPGGSYNEQFF.

V and J are TRBV5-1 and TRBJ1-1, with a tentative D call TRBD1 (5 bases). This CDR3 has 14 residues. Looked up from germline, CDR1 is SGHRS and CDR2 is YFSETQ. V was shortened by 2 bases and J by 0 bases, with 8 bases between the two germline ends. The CDR3: CASSFWTLNTEAFF. In nucleotides, the CDR3 is TGCGCCAGCAGCTTTTGGACATTGAACACTGAAGCTTTCTTT.

The rearrangement joins TRBV12-3 or TRBV12-4 to TRBJ1-2; TRBD1 might be the D (5 bases). The CDR3 totals 13 residues. Trimming removed 6 bases at V and 3 bases at J, with 11 bases between. The CDR3 sequence: CASRQDSYYGYTF. CDR3 coding DNA: TGTGCCAGCAGACAAGACAGCTACTATGGCTACACCTTC.

V gene TRBV5-4 combines with J gene TRBJ1-1, with D possibly being TRBD1 (5 bases). Germline values: CDR1 SGHNT, CDR2 YYREEE (reference sequence). The CDR3 runs 14 residues. Trimming cost V 0 bases and J 1 base, with 7 bases left between them. DNA of the CDR3: TGTGCCAGCAGCTTGGGCGGGGGGAACACTGAAGCTTTCTTT. Its translation: CASSLGGGNTEAFF.

The genes are TRBV25-1 and TRBJ1-2, with 8 bases lining up with TRBD1. CDR1 and CDR2 from the germline V gene are MGHDK and SYGVNS. This CDR3 is built from 15 residues. Trimming took 2 bases from V and 4 from J; bases not matched to a gene: 6. The CDR3 DNA is TGTGCCAGCAGTGAACGTAGGACAGGGATCTATGGCTACACCTTC. Translation gives CASSERRTGIYGYTF.

Regarding this clone: The sample contains more than one DNA sequence encoding this CDR3. The chain uses TRBV28 and TRBJ1-5, with D unresolved. The CDR3 has 12 amino acids. Germline CDR1 and CDR2: MDHEN and SYDVKM. The ends were cut back, 4 bases at V and 4 bases at J, with 5 bases in the middle. The CDR3 loop is CASSSLNQPQHF. DNA for the CDR3: TGTGCCAGCAGTTCCCTTAATCAGCCCCAGCATTTT.

The chain employs TRBV19 and TRBJ2-3, with no clear D. V lost 4 bases and J lost 0, with 14 bases in between. The CDR3 is made up of 16 amino acids. Germline V gives CDR1 LNHDA, CDR2 SQIVND (reference sequence). This chain's CDR3 is CASSTRLGVSTDTQYF. The DNA of the CDR3 is TGTGCCAGTAGTACCAGGTTGGGCGTTAGCACAGATACGCAGTATTTT.

The V gene is TRBV7-2, the J gene TRBJ2-7; TRBD2 is a possible D gene (6 bases). V gave up 3 bases and J gave up 5 bases, with 20 bases separating them. The CDR3 sequence is 16 residues long. Germline loops: CDR1 SGHTA, CDR2 FQGNSA. As DNA, the CDR3 is TGTGCCAGCAGCTTCCCGGGACTTTCCCCGAAGGACGAGCAGTACTTC. It is translated as CASSFPGLSPKDEQYF.

Details on this clone: This sample also contains other DNA sequences that code for the same CDR3. This chain links TRBV6-2 or TRBV6-3 with TRBJ1-5; D is unresolved. The V gene lost 5 bases and the J gene lost 6 bases, with 8 bases spanning the gap. Germline CDR1 and CDR2: MNHEY and SVGEGT. The CDR3 is made up of 12 amino acids. Here the CDR3 reads CASSREGQPQHF. The CDR3 region has the DNA TGTGCCAGCAGTCGGGAGGGTCAGCCCCAGCATTTT.